This TCR beta chain was sequenced in a study of cytomegalovirus exposure and HLA in healthy donors. Overall study findings and caveats: HLA-A and HLA-B allele assignments for most subjects were reportedly predicted accurately using TCR beta sequences. Segments of the TCR beta V type were, in most cases, productive about 87% or about 30% of the time in an earlier analysis. Per a later analysis, roughly 17,000 TCR beta sequences showed association with HLA alleles at 0.05 false discovery rate. As a later analysis showed, a missense DCLRE1C variant was linked to trimming of TCR beta V- and J-genes.

CDR1 and CDR2 from the germline V gene are SGDLS and YYNGEE. Trimming removed 4 bases at V and 4 bases at J, with 15 bases between. The CDR3 totals 15 residues. 13 Jbeta primers and 60 Vbeta primers were used for the PCR. Clones were read by immunoSEQ multiplex PCR, and TCRdb kept only the in-frame ones, dropping some. This table lists 75,000 to 95,000 clones. With respect to this clone: Its antigen is still unknown.

The receptor's source is a man aged 25 to 45 in good health and CMV-seronegative. V gene TRBV9 combines with J gene TRBJ2-1, with D maybe TRBD2 (6 bases). The sample was PBMCs. CDR3 protein: CASSPTLAAYNEQFF. In DNA, the CDR3 is TGTGCCAGCAGCCCTACCTTAGCGGCATACAATGAGCAGTTCTTC.